This TCR beta chain was found in a study of beta chain features in type 1 diabetes. Study results and caveats: Among patients with Type 1 diabetes, TCRB CDR3s were moderately but significantly shorter in every one of the four CD4+ subsets.

Of note for this clone: Its specificity is unknown. Other nucleotide sequences from this sample produce the same CDR3.

Expressed TCRB transcripts were sequenced because the entire RNA isolate underwent reverse transcription. Produced via immunoSEQ multiplex PCR; TCRdb's table is partial and in-frame only. The sample holds around 500,000 clones, roughly 10% seen once. V shed 2 bases and J shed 7 bases, with 7 bases lying between them. The CDR3 is 12 amino acids. Germline loops: CDR1 SGHDT, CDR2 YYEEEE. What was sequenced was naive CD4+ T cells from blood. The chain uses TRBV5-6 and TRBJ2-1, with D perhaps assigned TRBD1 or TRBD2 (6 bases each). The sequence was obtained from a woman aged 18 to 35 in good health. CDR3 region: CASSLGGNEQFF. The CDR3 nucleotides are TGTGCCAGCAGCTTAGGGGGGAATGAGCAGTTCTTC.